The entry that follows covers one T cell receptor beta chain sequence. The antigen remains unidentified. These data originate in a study of CXCR3-negative and CXCR3-positive naive CD8 T cells. CD45RO-CCR7+CD27+CD95- cells counted as naive CD8+ T cells. The study made its TRB cDNA libraries by 5' RACE, adding UMI labels. TCRdb re-called the 5' RACE reads; one entry per CDR3 protein, DNA not given. This sample's table has 43,000 or so distinct CDR3 sequences. Study-level findings and limits: Diversity in memory CD8+ cells fell much lower than the comparably high levels seen in both naive subsets.

Per germline, CDR1 SQVTM and CDR2 ANQGSEA. The CDR3 has 12 amino acids. This clonotype was sampled from a human donor in good health. Some clones in this sample may be carry-over from other donors' samples. This chain uses TRBV29-1 with TRBJ2-5; TCRdb's D call, TRBD2, is unchecked because there is no DNA. The sample was naive CXCR3- CD8+ T cells from blood. Subset specified: CD45RO-CCR7+CD27+CD95- naive CD8+ T cells lacking CXCR3 (TNR3-). The CDR3 here is CSVRDWRETQYF. The variable domain in full, with the rest retrieved from reference TRBV29-1 and TRBJ2-5, is SAVISQKPSRDICQRGTSLTIQCQVDSQVTMMFWYRQQPGQSLTLIATANQGSEATYESGFVIDKFPISRPNLTFSTLTVSNMSPEDSSIYLCSVRDWRETQYFGPGTRLLVL.